These 28 T cell receptor beta chains originate from one sample sequenced in a study of blood T cell repertoires in COVID-19. Clones were read by immunoSEQ multiplex PCR, and TCRdb kept only the in-frame ones, dropping some. The sample holds some 140,000 clones, 84% seen once. Sequencing was done on a sample of peripheral blood. Receptors were obtained from a human donor in a cohort sampled during active COVID-19.

V gene TRBV9 combines with J gene TRBJ1-2, with 7 bases fitting TRBD1. V was pared by 3 bases and J by 6 bases, with 5 bases of the junction left unmatched. Germline lookup yields CDR1 SGDLS and CDR2 YYNGEE. This CDR3 comprises 13 residues. CDR3 nucleotides: TGTGCCAGCAGCGCCGACAGGGATGATGGCTACACCTTC. Translating gives CASSADRDDGYTF.

The rearrangement links TRBV3-1 (or the pseudogene TRBV3-2) to TRBJ1-4; D is uncertain. The CDR3 consists of 16 residues. Trimming cost V 2 bases and J 5 bases, with 15 bases left between them. Germline lookup yields CDR1 LGHDT and CDR2 YNNKEL (reference sequence). CDR3 nucleotides: TGTGCCAGCAGCCAATCTAGTGCCTTGCCAAATGAAAAACTGTTTTTT. Translating gives CASSQSSALPNEKLFF.

Here the CDR3 DNA reads TGTGCCAGCAGTGAAGCGAGGGCGGGGGGCGGTGAAGCTTTCTTT. Translated, it gives CASSEARAGGGEAFF. V is TRBV2 and J is TRBJ1-1, with D possibly TRBD1 on 6 matching bases. The CDR3 sequence is 15 residues long. CDR1 and CDR2 from the germline V gene are SNHLY and FYNNEI. The V gene lost 0 bases and the J gene lost 7 bases, with 15 bases spanning the gap.

This rearrangement joins TRBV7-9 to TRBJ2-2; D remains unclear. The CDR3 spans 14 residues. V gave up 5 bases and J gave up 0 bases, with 7 bases separating them. CDR1 is SEHNR and CDR2 is FQNEAQ in the germline V gene (reference sequence). Written as DNA, the CDR3 is TGTGCCAGCAGCGCGGCATCGAACACCGGGGAGCTGTTTTTT. Translated: CASSAASNTGELFF.

The V call is TRBV2, the J call TRBJ1-2, with 10 bases that match TRBD1. The germline V gene has CDR1 SNHLY and CDR2 FYNNEI. This CDR3 region has 13 residues. After removal of 8 bases from V and 5 bases from J, the junction contained 5 bases not matched to a gene. The CDR3 region has the DNA TGTGCCAGCTCACCGGGACAGGGGTATGGCTACACCTTC. This translates into CASSPGQGYGYTF.

The rearrangement uses TRBV29-1 and TRBJ2-7; 11 bases are shared with TRBD1. This CDR3 contains 15 residues. Germline values: CDR1 SQVTM, CDR2 ANQGSEA. V lost 2 bases, J lost 4 bases, and 7 bases stayed unmatched. CDR3 in amino acids: CSVEKGTGGTYEQYF. The CDR3 DNA sequence: TGCAGCGTTGAAAAGGGGACAGGGGGGACTTACGAGCAGTACTTC.

J is TRBJ2-7 and V is TRBV6-1, with a possible D match to TRBD2 (6 bases). CDR1 is MNHNS, CDR2 SASEGT, per germline. The germline V and J ends were trimmed by 0 bases and 8 bases, with 11 bases remaining between them. The CDR3 runs to 13 residues. CDR3 in amino acids: CASSEAAGRKQYF. Here the CDR3 DNA reads TGTGCCAGCAGTGAAGCGGCGGGGAGGAAGCAGTACTTC.

The V call is TRBV28, the J call TRBJ2-5; D is possibly TRBD1 (6 bases). Germline values: CDR1 MDHEN, CDR2 SYDVKM. The CDR3 contains 14 residues. Trimming left V 6 bases short and J 5 bases short, with 16 bases between. The CDR3 sequence: CASRQQGRGETQYF. The CDR3 region has the DNA TGTGCCAGCAGACAACAGGGAAGAGGGGAGACCCAGTACTTC.

The chain recombines TRBV3-1 (or the pseudogene TRBV3-2) with TRBJ2-1; 7 bases align to TRBD1. Unmatched junction bases numbered 12, after V lost 1 base and J lost 12 bases. CDR3 length equals 15 residues. In germline, CDR1 is LGHDT, CDR2 YNNKEL (reference sequence). CDR3 nucleotides: TGTGCCAGCAGCCAAGTTTTAGGACAGGACGCTTGGCAGTTCTTC. Its protein product is CASSQVLGQDAWQFF.

A word on this clone: Distinct nucleotide sequences in the sample also encode this CDR3. The chain recombines TRBV6-5 with TRBJ2-7, with 11 nucleotides matching TRBD2. In germline, CDR1 is MNHEY, CDR2 SVGAGI. The CDR3 has 15 residues. Unmatched junction bases numbered 3, after V lost 2 bases and J lost 3 bases. The CDR3 loop is CASSYGTSGIYEQYF. The DNA of the CDR3 is TGTGCCAGCAGTTACGGGACTAGCGGCATCTACGAGCAGTACTTC.

This clone was seen a handful of times. The chain combines TRBV19 with TRBJ1-5; a weak D match, TRBD1 (6 bases). This CDR3 comprises 15 residues. V gave up 3 bases and J gave up 7 bases, with 16 bases separating them. Germline V gives CDR1 LNHDA, CDR2 SQIVND (reference sequence). CDR3 in DNA: TGTGCCAGTAGTATTCTCTCGGGGGGCAGGCAGCCCCAGCATTTT. Its protein is CASSILSGGRQPQHF. Drawing the rest from reference TRBV19 and TRBJ1-5, the complete variable domain is DGGITQSPKYLFRKEGQNVTLSCEQNLNHDAMYWYRQDPGQGLRLIYYSQIVNDFQKGDIAEGYSVSREKKESFPLTVTSAQKNPTAFYLCASSILSGGRQPQHFGDGTRLSIL.

V gene TRBV7-2 combines with J gene TRBJ2-2; D gene ambiguous. The CDR3 has 13 amino acids. The germline CDR1 and CDR2 sequences are SGHTA and FQGNSA. Between the trimmed V and J ends, which lost 3 bases and 6 bases, there was a span of 8 bases. DNA of the CDR3: TGTGCCAGCAGCTTTTATAACTCCGGGGAGCTGTTTTTT. Encoded protein: CASSFYNSGELFF.

CDR3 nucleotides: TGTGCCAGCAGTCGCGCCGGGACAGGCTCTGGAAACACCATATATTTT. Its protein product is CASSRAGTGSGNTIYF. V is TRBV27 and J is TRBJ1-3; 8 bases match TRBD1. Germline lookup yields CDR1 MNHEY and CDR2 SMNVEV (reference sequence). This CDR3 spans 16 amino acids. J lost 0 bases, V lost 5 bases, and 6 bases had no gene match.

This clone was seen a few times. This chain uses TRBV6-5 with TRBJ1-6; 11 bases fit TRBD1. The ends lost 2 bases at V and 8 bases at J; junction bases unmatched: 2. Germline V gene sequence: CDR1 MNHEY, CDR2 SVGAGI. The CDR3 runs 15 residues. CDR3 sequence reads: CASSYGTGGDSPLHF. The CDR3 coding sequence is TGTGCCAGCAGTTACGGGACAGGGGGGGATTCACCCCTCCACTTT.

This chain connects TRBV4-1 to TRBJ1-6; tentatively, D is TRBD1 (6 bases). Trimming took 5 bases from V and 6 from J, leaving 20 bases between them. The CDR3 consists of 17 residues. In germline, CDR1 is MGHRA, CDR2 YSYEKL. CDR3: CASSEITGTLGNSPLHF. In DNA form, the CDR3 reads TGCGCCAGCAGCGAAATAACAGGGACCCTAGGTAATTCACCCCTCCACTTT.

This clone was recorded once. The chain carries TRBV4-2 and TRBJ2-1, with 8 bases aligning to TRBD2. Losses at the gene ends were 1 base for V and 6 bases for J; bases not matched to a gene: 11. The CDR3 runs 17 residues. Looked up from germline, CDR1 is LGHNA and CDR2 is YNFKEQ. CDR3: CASSQGLWRGEGNEQFF. CDR3 sequence (DNA): TGTGCCAGCAGCCAAGGGTTGTGGCGGGGGGAGGGCAATGAGCAGTTCTTC.

The chain is built from TRBV9 and TRBJ2-5, with 11 bases that match TRBD2. With 3 bases clipped from V and 4 bases from J, the junction kept 5 bases outside the gene matches. Germline V lookup: CDR1 SGDLS, CDR2 YYNGEE. The CDR3 is 15 amino acids. The CDR3 DNA reads as TGTGCCAGCAGCGATTCCGGGACTAGCGGAGAGACCCAGTACTTC. The encoded protein is CASSDSGTSGETQYF.

The J gene is TRBJ2-2, the V gene TRBV9; 9 bases agree with TRBD2. V lost 0 bases to trimming and J lost 1 base; unmatched junction nucleotides: 4. The CDR3 runs 17 residues. Germline CDR1 reads SGDLS; CDR2 reads YYNGEE. The CDR3 bases are TGTGCCAGCAGCGTAGTTAGCGGGGGTGAGAACACCGGGGAGCTGTTTTTT. As protein: CASSVVSGGENTGELFF.

V usage is TRBV25-1 and J usage is TRBJ2-2, with D maybe TRBD1 (6 bases). This CDR3 has 15 residues. Looked up from germline, CDR1 is MGHDK and CDR2 is SYGVNS. V shed 4 bases and J shed 2 bases, with 11 bases lying between them. This chain's CDR3 is CASSGPGQNTGELFF. CDR3 nucleotides: TGTGCCAGCAGTGGTCCGGGACAAAACACCGGGGAGCTGTTTTTT.

V and J are TRBV27 and TRBJ2-7; TRBD2 agrees at 12 bases. Germline-derived CDR1 and CDR2 are MNHEY and SMNVEV (reference sequence). The V segment lost 6 bases and the J segment 5 bases; nucleotides outside the gene matches: 8. CDR3 length equals 15 residues. The CDR3 sequence: CASRILAGGPHEQYF. The CDR3 DNA reads TGTGCCAGCAGAATCCTAGCGGGGGGGCCGCACGAGCAGTACTTC.

V gene TRBV10-3 combines with J gene TRBJ1-4; D might be TRBD1 (5 bases). Germline CDR1 reads ENHRY; CDR2 reads SYGVKD. The CDR3 is 15 residues long. The germline V and J ends were trimmed by 3 bases and 7 bases, with 15 bases remaining between them. The CDR3 here is CAISEGSQGGEKLFF. CDR3 nucleotide sequence: TGTGCCATCAGTGAAGGCAGCCAGGGAGGTGAAAAACTGTTTTTT.

V and J are TRBV30 and TRBJ2-6; perhaps TRBD1 as D (5 bases). V was trimmed by 0 bases and J by 4 bases, leaving 16 bases between them. The germline gives CDR1 GTSNPN, CDR2 SVGIG (reference sequence). The CDR3 spans 17 residues. The CDR3 region is CAWSVGRGVVGANVLTF. The DNA for the CDR3 is TGTGCCTGGAGTGTGGGAAGGGGTGTGGTAGGGGCCAACGTCCTGACTTTC.

This clone has a single count. The CDR3 here is CASSLARTSGGQEETQYF. The DNA of the CDR3 is TGTGCCAGCAGCTTAGCACGGACTAGCGGGGGACAAGAAGAGACCCAGTACTTC. The chain combines TRBV7-8 with TRBJ2-5, with 13 bases matching TRBD2. The germline V gene has CDR1 SGHVS and CDR2 FQNEAQ. The CDR3 loop spans 18 amino acids. Unmatched junction bases numbered 7, after V lost 0 bases and J lost 3 bases.

CDR3 protein: CASSLLDRGPLGYTF. As DNA, the CDR3 is TGTGCCAGCAGCTTGTTAGACAGGGGACCACTAGGCTACACCTTC. V gene TRBV5-6 combines with J gene TRBJ1-2, with 8 positions matching TRBD1. The CDR3 has 15 amino acids. Germline trimming cut 1 base from V and 8 bases from J; bases unmatched to any gene: 10. CDR1 is SGHDT and CDR2 is YYEEEE in the germline V gene.

This clone was detected a few times. The CDR3 loop is CASSLQTGGSVYEQYF. The CDR3, as DNA: TGCGCCAGCAGCTTACAGACAGGGGGCTCTGTCTACGAGCAGTACTTC. The chain links TRBV5-1 to TRBJ2-7; TRBD1 matches at 10 bases. The germline V gene encodes CDR1 SGHRS and CDR2 YFSETQ. The CDR3 covers 16 residues. V was clipped by 2 bases and J by 3 bases; unmatched bases: 8.

The rearrangement joins TRBV6-1 to TRBJ1-5; no clear D gene. With 2 bases removed from V and 7 bases from J, the gap between germline ends came to 15 bases. The CDR3 covers 15 residues. Per the germline V gene, CDR1 is MNHNS and CDR2 is SASEGT. The CDR3 region is CASSESGVMGQPQHF. CDR3 nucleotides: TGTGCCAGCAGTGAATCCGGGGTTATGGGGCAGCCCCAGCATTTT.

This clone was seen more than once but under ten times. The chain uses TRBV7-9 and TRBJ1-3, with 7 bases lining up with TRBD1. The CDR3 extends over 13 amino acids. Losses at the gene ends were 8 bases for V and 7 bases for J; bases not matched to a gene: 8. In germline, CDR1 is SEHNR, CDR2 FQNEAQ (reference sequence). The CDR3 loop is CASLRRGQNTIYF. CDR3 nucleotides: TGTGCCAGCCTAAGGAGGGGGCAGAACACCATATATTTT.

The chain carries TRBV18 and TRBJ1-4, with a weak D call TRBD1 (6 bases). Germline values: CDR1 KGHSH, CDR2 LQKENI. The length of the CDR3 is 14 residues. V shed 3 bases and J shed 4 bases, with 9 bases lying between them. CDR3 bases: TGTGCCAGCTCACCTGGACAGTATAATGAAAAACTGTTTTTT. This sequence encodes CASSPGQYNEKLFF.